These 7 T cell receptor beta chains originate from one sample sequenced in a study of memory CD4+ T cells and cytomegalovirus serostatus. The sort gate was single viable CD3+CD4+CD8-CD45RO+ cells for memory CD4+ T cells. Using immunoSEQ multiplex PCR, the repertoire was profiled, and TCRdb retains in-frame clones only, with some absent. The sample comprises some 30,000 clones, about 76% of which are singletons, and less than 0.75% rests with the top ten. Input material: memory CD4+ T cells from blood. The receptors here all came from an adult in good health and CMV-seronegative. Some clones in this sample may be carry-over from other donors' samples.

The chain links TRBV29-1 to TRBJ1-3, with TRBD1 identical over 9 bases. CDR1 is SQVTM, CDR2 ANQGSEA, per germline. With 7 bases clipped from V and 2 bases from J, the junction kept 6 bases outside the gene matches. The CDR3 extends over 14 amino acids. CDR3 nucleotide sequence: TGCAGCGCCCGACAGGGGGGCACTGGAAACACCATATATTTT. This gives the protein CSARQGGTGNTIYF. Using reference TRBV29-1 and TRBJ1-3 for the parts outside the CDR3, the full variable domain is SAVISQKPSRDICQRGTSLTIQCQVDSQVTMMFWYRQQPGQSLTLIATANQGSEATYESGFVIDKFPISRPNLTFSTLTVSNMSPEDSSIYLCSARQGGTGNTIYFGEGSWLTVV.

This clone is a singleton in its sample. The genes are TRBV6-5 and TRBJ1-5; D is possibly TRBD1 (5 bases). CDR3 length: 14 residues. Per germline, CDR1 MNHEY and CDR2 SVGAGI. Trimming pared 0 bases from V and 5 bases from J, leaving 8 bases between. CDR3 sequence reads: CASSYSRGDQPQHF. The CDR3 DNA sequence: TGTGCCAGCAGTTACTCGCGAGGGGATCAGCCCCAGCATTTT.

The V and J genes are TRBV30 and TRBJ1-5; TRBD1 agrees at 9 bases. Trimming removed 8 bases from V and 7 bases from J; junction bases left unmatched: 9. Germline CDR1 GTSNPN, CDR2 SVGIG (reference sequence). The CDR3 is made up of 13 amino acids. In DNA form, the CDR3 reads TGTGCCGTGAAGGGACAGGGAAACCAGCCCCAGCATTTT. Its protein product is CAVKGQGNQPQHF.

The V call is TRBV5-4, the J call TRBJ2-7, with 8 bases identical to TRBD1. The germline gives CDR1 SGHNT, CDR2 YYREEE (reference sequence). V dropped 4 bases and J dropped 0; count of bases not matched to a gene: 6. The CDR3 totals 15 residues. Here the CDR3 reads CASSTGQGHSYEQYF. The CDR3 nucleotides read TGTGCCAGCAGCACCGGACAGGGACACTCCTACGAGCAGTACTTC. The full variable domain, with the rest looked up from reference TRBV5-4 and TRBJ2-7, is ETGVTQSPTHLIKTRGQQVTLRCSSQSGHNTVSWYQQALGQGPQFIFQYYREEENGRGNFPPRFSGLQFPNYSSELNVNALELDDSALYLCASSTGQGHSYEQYFGPGTRLTVT.

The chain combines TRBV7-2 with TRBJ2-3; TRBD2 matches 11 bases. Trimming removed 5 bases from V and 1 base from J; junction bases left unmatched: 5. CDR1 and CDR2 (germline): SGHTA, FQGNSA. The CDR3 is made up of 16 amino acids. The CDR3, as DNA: TGTGCCAGCAGCACAAAGACTAGCGGGGGCACAGATACGCAGTATTTT. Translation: CASSTKTSGGTDTQYF.

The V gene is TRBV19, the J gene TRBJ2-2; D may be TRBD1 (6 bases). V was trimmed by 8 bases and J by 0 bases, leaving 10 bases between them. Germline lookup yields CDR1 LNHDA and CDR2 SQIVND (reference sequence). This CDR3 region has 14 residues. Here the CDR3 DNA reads TGTGCCAGTCTGGGACAAACGAACACCGGGGAGCTGTTTTTT. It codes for CASLGQTNTGELFF.

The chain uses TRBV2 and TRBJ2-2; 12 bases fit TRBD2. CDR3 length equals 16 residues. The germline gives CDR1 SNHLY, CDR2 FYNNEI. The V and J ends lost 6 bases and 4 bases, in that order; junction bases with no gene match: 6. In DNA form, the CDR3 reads TGTGCCAGCAGGTTAACGACTAGCGGGGGCACCGGGGAGCTGTTTTTT. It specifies CASRLTTSGGTGELFF. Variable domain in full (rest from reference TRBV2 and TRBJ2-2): EPEVTQTPSHQVTQMGQEVILRCVPISNHLYFYWYRQILGQKVEFLVSFYNNEISEKSEIFDDQFSVERPDGSNFTLKIRSTKLEDSAMYFCASRLTTSGGTGELFFGEGSRLTVL.